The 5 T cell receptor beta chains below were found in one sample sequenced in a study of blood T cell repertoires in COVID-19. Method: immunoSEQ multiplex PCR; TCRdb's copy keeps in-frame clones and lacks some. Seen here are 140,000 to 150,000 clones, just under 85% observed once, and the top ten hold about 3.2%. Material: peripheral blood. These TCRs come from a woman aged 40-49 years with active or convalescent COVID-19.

The CDR3 here is CASSQTYNQPQHF. In DNA, the CDR3 is TGTGCCAGCAGCCAAACTTACAATCAGCCCCAGCATTTT. This sequence joins TRBV7-8 and TRBJ1-5, with unresolved D. Germline assignment: CDR1 SGHVS and CDR2 FQNEAQ. The ends were cut back, 5 bases at V and 3 bases at J, with 8 bases in the middle. This CDR3 has 13 residues.

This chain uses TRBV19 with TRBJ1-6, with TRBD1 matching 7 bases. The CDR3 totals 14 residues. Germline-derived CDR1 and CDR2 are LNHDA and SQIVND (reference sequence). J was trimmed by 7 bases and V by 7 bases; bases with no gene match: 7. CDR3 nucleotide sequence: TGTGCCAGTAAATTAGGGACAGTGAATTCACCCCTCCACTTT. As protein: CASKLGTVNSPLHF.

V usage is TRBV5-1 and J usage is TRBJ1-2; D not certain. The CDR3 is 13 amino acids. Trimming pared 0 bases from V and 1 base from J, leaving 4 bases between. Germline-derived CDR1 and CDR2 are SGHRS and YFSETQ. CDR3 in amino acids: CASSLGDNYGYTF. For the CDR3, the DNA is TGCGCCAGCAGCTTGGGAGATAACTATGGCTACACCTTC.

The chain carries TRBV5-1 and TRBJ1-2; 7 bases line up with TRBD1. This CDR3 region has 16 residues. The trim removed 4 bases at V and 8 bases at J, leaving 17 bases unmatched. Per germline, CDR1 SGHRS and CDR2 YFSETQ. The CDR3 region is CASSLDREGSYSGYTF. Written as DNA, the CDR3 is TGCGCCAGCAGCCTTGACAGGGAAGGTTCCTACTCGGGCTACACCTTC.

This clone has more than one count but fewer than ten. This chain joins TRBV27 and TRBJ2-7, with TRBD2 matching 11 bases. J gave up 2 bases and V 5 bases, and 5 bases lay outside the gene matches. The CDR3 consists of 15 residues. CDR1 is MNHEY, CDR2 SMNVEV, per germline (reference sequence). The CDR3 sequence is CASSQRTSGPYEQYF. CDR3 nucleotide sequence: TGTGCCAGCAGTCAAAGGACTAGCGGGCCCTACGAGCAGTACTTC.